What follows are 18 T cell receptor beta chains derived from one specimen sequenced in a study of early T cells in non-severe SARS-CoV-2 infection (dated by TCRdb to the early 2020s). Library construction relied on 5' RACE. Sequencing was carried out with a NextSeq 500. Through fastp at Q25 and MiXCR, TCRdb rebuilt clones from the public reads, retaining in-frame beta chains. Each CDR3 protein gets just one entry, which takes the most common genes and DNA from the rows behind it. The table for this sample lists about 46,000 distinct CDR3 sequences; about 5.2% of them were counted only once. The ten largest clones represent approximately 5.1% of the sample. Sequenced here: whole blood, sampled at baseline. All receptors come from an adult who was a healthcare worker with PCR-confirmed SARS-CoV-2 infection or an uninfected control (not recorded which).

The chain links TRBV29-1 to TRBJ2-1; 9 bases map to TRBD2. CDR3 length: 15 residues. J was trimmed by 4 bases and V by 5 bases; bases with no gene match: 9. CDR1 is SQVTM, CDR2 ANQGSEA, per germline. The CDR3 is CSVTRPGLAYNEQFF. CDR3 sequence (DNA): TGCAGCGTTACTAGACCGGGACTAGCTTACAATGAGCAGTTCTTC.

This clonotype was found many times. This chain joins TRBV6-1 and TRBJ2-2; perhaps TRBD2 as D (6 bases). The germline gives CDR1 MNHNS, CDR2 SASEGT. CDR3 length: 16 amino acids. V was shortened by 7 bases and J by 5 bases, with 20 bases between the two germline ends. The DNA of the CDR3 is TGTGCCAGCAACTTAGGGACGGGAGTTTATACCGGGGAGCTGTTTTTT. Translated, it gives CASNLGTGVYTGELFF.

Many counts were recorded for this clonotype. The J gene is TRBJ2-7, the V gene TRBV7-3; possibly TRBD2 for D (6 bases). Trimming took off 0 bases at V and 6 bases at J, with 9 bases between the two ends. The CDR3 sequence is 13 residues long. Germline loops: CDR1 SGHTA, CDR2 FQGTGA. The CDR3 spells CASSLTQGGEQYF. CDR3 DNA sequence: TGTGCCAGCAGCTTAACCCAGGGAGGCGAGCAGTACTTC.

This clonotype was seen many times. The CDR3 reads CSVVSLNYGYTF. The CDR3 DNA sequence: TGCAGCGTTGTCTCTCTTAACTATGGCTACACCTTC. The rearrangement uses TRBV29-1 and TRBJ1-2; no definite D call. V was trimmed by 4 bases and J by 1 base, leaving 7 bases between them. Germline V gene sequence: CDR1 SQVTM, CDR2 ANQGSEA. This CDR3 contains 12 residues.

This clonotype was observed many times. The chain carries TRBV5-1 and TRBJ1-1, with D possibly TRBD1 on 5 matching bases. The CDR3 loop spans 14 amino acids. Trimming removed 2 bases from V and 3 bases from J, with 11 bases in between. Germline assignment: CDR1 SGHRS and CDR2 YFSETQ. CDR3 DNA: TGCGCCAGCAGCTTAGGCAGGGCAGACACTGAAGCTTTCTTT. Protein sequence: CASSLGRADTEAFF. The variable domain in full, with the rest retrieved from reference TRBV5-1 and TRBJ1-1, is KAGVTQTPRYLIKTRGQQVTLSCSPISGHRSVSWYQQTPGQGLQFLFEYFSETQRNKGNFPGRFSGRQFSNSRSEMNVSTLELGDSALYLCASSLGRADTEAFFGQGTRLTVV.

This clonotype was seen many times. The J gene is TRBJ2-5, the V gene TRBV20-1; 11 positions agree with TRBD2. This CDR3 is built from 18 residues. V dropped 5 bases and J dropped 5; count of bases not matched to a gene: 19. Per the germline V gene, CDR1 is DFQATT and CDR2 is SNEGSKA (reference sequence). The CDR3, as DNA: TGCAGTGCTCCAAGGAGTGGTTTAGCGGGAGGGCCGGAGGAGACCCAGTACTTC. It translates to CSAPRSGLAGGPEETQYF.

J is TRBJ2-1 and V is TRBV5-1, with TRBD2 identical over 9 bases. Germline assignment: CDR1 SGHRS and CDR2 YFSETQ. The CDR3 has 17 residues. Trimming removed 0 bases from V and 1 base from J; junction bases left unmatched: 5. The CDR3 DNA reads as TGCGCCAGCAGCTTGGCTGCGGGAGGGCCGTCCTACAATGAGCAGTTCTTC. It codes for CASSLAAGGPSYNEQFF. Using reference TRBV5-1 and TRBJ2-1 for the parts outside the CDR3, the full variable domain is KAGVTQTPRYLIKTRGQQVTLSCSPISGHRSVSWYQQTPGQGLQFLFEYFSETQRNKGNFPGRFSGRQFSNSRSEMNVSTLELGDSALYLCASSLAAGGPSYNEQFFGPGTRLTVL.

This clonotype has ten or more counts. This chain uses TRBV20-1 with TRBJ2-3, with 7 bases aligning to TRBD1. The CDR3 is made up of 15 amino acids. Looked up from germline, CDR1 is DFQATT and CDR2 is SNEGSKA (reference sequence). J gave up 4 bases and V 6 bases, and 13 bases lay outside the gene matches. The CDR3 loop is CSALGQETFADTQYF. CDR3 nucleotide sequence: TGCAGTGCCCTTGGACAGGAGACCTTCGCAGATACGCAGTATTTT.

This clonotype appeared many times. For the CDR3, the DNA is TGTGCCAGCAGGCGGGGACAGGGGAATTCACCCCTCCACTTT. The encoded protein is CASRRGQGNSPLHF. The chain links TRBV28 to TRBJ1-6, with 10 bases identical to TRBD1. The V segment lost 6 bases and the J segment 7 bases; nucleotides outside the gene matches: 3. The CDR3 has 14 amino acids. The germline CDR1 and CDR2 sequences are MDHEN and SYDVKM.

The chain employs TRBV19 and TRBJ2-1, with D possibly TRBD2 on 6 matching bases. Germline lookup yields CDR1 LNHDA and CDR2 SQIVND (reference sequence). V was cut by 3 bases and J by 1 base, with 19 bases left in between. CDR3 length equals 18 residues. CDR3 sequence (DNA): TGTGCCAGTAGTATCCTGGCCCCAAATGCGGGATCCTACAATGAGCAGTTCTTC. Protein: CASSILAPNAGSYNEQFF.

Only a few counts were recorded for this clonotype. The chain employs TRBV20-1 and TRBJ2-3; 7 bases align to TRBD1. Germline CDR1 DFQATT, CDR2 SNEGSKA (reference sequence). The CDR3 loop spans 15 amino acids. The V segment lost 6 bases and the J segment 2 bases; nucleotides outside the gene matches: 11. CDR3: CSAPRQGANTDTQYF. The CDR3 region has the DNA TGCAGTGCACCAAGACAGGGTGCTAACACAGATACGCAGTATTTT.

This clonotype occurred many times. This sequence joins TRBV9 and TRBJ2-7, with a weak D call TRBD1 (7 bases). Trimming stripped 0 bases from V and 1 base from J, with 11 bases between. The length of the CDR3 is 15 residues. The germline CDR1 and CDR2 sequences are SGDLS and YYNGEE. The chain's CDR3 is CASSVGRDSSYEQYF. DNA for the CDR3: TGTGCCAGCAGCGTAGGGCGGGACAGTTCCTACGAGCAGTACTTC.

The J gene is TRBJ2-1, the V gene TRBV27; D could derive from TRBD1 or TRBD2 (8 bases each). Germline lookup yields CDR1 MNHEY and CDR2 SMNVEV (reference sequence). V was trimmed by 6 bases and J by 6 bases, leaving 15 bases between them. The CDR3 runs to 14 residues. CDR3 bases: TGTGCCAGCAGCCTTAGCGGGACAGGCAATGAGCAGTTCTTC. It encodes CASSLSGTGNEQFF.

This clonotype was seen ten or more times. The rearrangement links TRBV7-9 to TRBJ1-6; D is possibly TRBD1 (6 bases). Trimming removed 2 bases at V and 5 bases at J, with 7 bases between. Per the germline V gene, CDR1 is SEHNR and CDR2 is FQNEAQ (reference sequence). The length of the CDR3 is 14 residues. CDR3 DNA sequence: TGTGCCAGCAGCTTAAAGGGGGATAATTCACCCCTCCACTTT. It encodes CASSLKGDNSPLHF. Looking up the rest from reference TRBV7-9 and TRBJ1-6 gives the full variable domain: DTGVSQNPRHKITKRGQNVTFRCDPISEHNRLYWYRQTLGQGPEFLTYFQNEAQLEKSRLLSDRFSAERPKGSFSTLEIQRTEQGDSAMYLCASSLKGDNSPLHFGNGTRLTVT.

In its sample, this clonotype ranks as medium-sized (0.01 to 0.1%). This chain's CDR3 is CASSASGEYNEQFF. The CDR3, as DNA: TGTGCCAGCAGTGCTAGCGGGGAATACAATGAGCAGTTCTTC. The chain is built from TRBV6-1 and TRBJ2-1; 9 bases are shared with TRBD2. CDR3 length: 14 amino acids. V gave up 4 bases and J gave up 4 bases; unmatched junction bases: 2. Germline V gives CDR1 MNHNS, CDR2 SASEGT.

The table lists this clonotype with many counts. The chain combines TRBV29-1 with TRBJ2-5; D not resolved. The CDR3 totals 13 residues. The germline gives CDR1 SQVTM, CDR2 ANQGSEA. V dropped 4 bases and J dropped 2 bases, with 11 bases sitting between them. The CDR3 loop is CSVVKFTQETQYF. In nucleotides, the CDR3 is TGCAGCGTTGTCAAGTTTACGCAAGAGACCCAGTACTTC.

This clonotype was recorded a few times. This chain joins TRBV30 and TRBJ2-4; 11 bases fit TRBD1. V lost 2 bases and J lost 6; bases outside the gene matches: 6. The CDR3 contains 15 residues. Looked up from germline, CDR1 is GTSNPN and CDR2 is SVGIG (reference sequence). The DNA of the CDR3 is TGTGCCTGGAGTCAGGGAGGGACAGGGGGAAACATTCAGTACTTC. This encodes CAWSQGGTGGNIQYF.

In this sample, this clonotype turned up many times. The chain couples TRBV20-1 to TRBJ2-1; 7 bases are shared with TRBD2. The J segment lost 7 bases and the V segment lost 0 bases, leaving 0 bases of the junction unmatched. From germline, CDR1 is DFQATT and CDR2 SNEGSKA (reference sequence). This CDR3 region has 12 residues. CDR3 DNA sequence: TGCAGTGCTAGAGAGCGGGAGAATGAGCAGTTCTTC. This translates into CSARERENEQFF.